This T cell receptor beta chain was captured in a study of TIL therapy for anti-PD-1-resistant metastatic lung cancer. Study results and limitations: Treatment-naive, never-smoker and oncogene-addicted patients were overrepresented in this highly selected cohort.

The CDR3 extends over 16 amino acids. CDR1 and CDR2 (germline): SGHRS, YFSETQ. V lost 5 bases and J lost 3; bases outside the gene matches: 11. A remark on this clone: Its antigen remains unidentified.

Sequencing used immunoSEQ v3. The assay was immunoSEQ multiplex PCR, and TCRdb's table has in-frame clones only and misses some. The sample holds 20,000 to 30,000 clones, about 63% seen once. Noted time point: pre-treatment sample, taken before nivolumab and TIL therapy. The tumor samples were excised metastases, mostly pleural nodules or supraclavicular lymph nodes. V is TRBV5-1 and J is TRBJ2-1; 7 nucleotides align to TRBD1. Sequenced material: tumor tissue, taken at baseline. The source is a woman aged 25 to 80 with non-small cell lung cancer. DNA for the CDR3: TGCGCCAGCAGTGGCAACTCGGGACAGAGCTACAATGAGCAGTTCTTC. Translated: CASSGNSGQSYNEQFF.